This record concerns one T cell receptor (beta chain) sequence. This sample is drawn from a study of blood T cell repertoires in COVID-19. Overall study: Samples representing acute and convalescent COVID-19 were sourced from the United States, Italy and Spain. Sample material is recorded as cDNA or gDNA derived from T cells, B-cell-depleted T cells, or PBMCs.

Original data processing: By means of reference gene primer amplification, nucleated cell counts were estimated. Some clones are missing from TCRdb's copy, which holds only in-frame ones; the method was immunoSEQ multiplex PCR. That table is the source of V, J and clone size, and D and trimming were worked out from the DNA. This sample carries around 56,000 clones, 65% to 90% of them seen once, and the ten largest clones take around 30%. The CDR3 covers 14 residues. Germline CDR1 KGHSH, CDR2 LQKENI. Trimming pared 1 base from V and 0 bases from J, leaving 7 bases between. The origin of this receptor is a woman aged 80 or over with active or convalescent COVID-19. Source material: peripheral blood. The V call is TRBV18, the J call TRBJ2-7; maybe TRBD2 (5 bases). The chain's CDR3 is CASSPQGSSYEQYF. The CDR3 region has the DNA TGTGCCAGCTCACCACAAGGGAGCTCCTACGAGCAGTACTTC.